The 32 T cell receptor beta chains reported below all come from one sample, sequenced in a study of blood T cell repertoires in COVID-19. Libraries were prepared by immunoSEQ multiplex PCR; TCRdb keeps only in-frame clonotypes and omits some of them. The profile shows 200,000 or so clones, around 79% of them singletons. Source material: peripheral blood. These receptor sequences come from a man aged 55-75 years with active or convalescent COVID-19.

Only a few counts were recorded for this clone. The chain employs TRBV28 and TRBJ2-3; the D gene is possibly TRBD2 (6 bases). This CDR3 region has 15 residues. Trimming took 6 bases from V and 2 from J, leaving 15 bases between them. Germline values: CDR1 MDHEN, CDR2 SYDVKM. Here the CDR3 DNA reads TGTGCCAGCAGCGACGCGGGACGGAACACAGATACGCAGTATTTT. This translates into CASSDAGRNTDTQYF. The full variable domain, rest sourced from reference TRBV28 and TRBJ2-3, is DVKVTQSSRYLVKRTGEKVFLECVQDMDHENMFWYRQDPGLGLRLIYFSYDVKMKEKGDIPEGYSVSREKKERFSLILESASTNQTSMYLCASSDAGRNTDTQYFGPGTRLTVL.

This clone turned up a few times. The chain has TRBV11-3 and TRBJ1-1, with 7 bases matching TRBD1. The CDR3 is 16 amino acids. Per the germline V gene, CDR1 is SGHNT and CDR2 is YENEEA. Unmatched junction bases numbered 11, after V lost 5 bases and J lost 2 bases. The CDR3 loop is CASSTGTAVPNTEAFF. In nucleotides, the CDR3 is TGTGCCAGCAGCACCGGGACAGCTGTACCCAACACTGAAGCTTTCTTT.

The J gene is TRBJ2-7, the V gene TRBV2, with 12 bases identical to TRBD2. Germline V lookup: CDR1 SNHLY, CDR2 FYNNEI. V was pared by 7 bases and J by 6 bases, with 10 bases of the junction left unmatched. The CDR3 totals 15 residues. The CDR3 here is CASTTGTSGYSEQYF. The CDR3 coding sequence is TGTGCCAGCACCACGGGGACTAGCGGGTATAGCGAGCAGTACTTC.

This chain uses TRBV5-1 with TRBJ2-1; D perhaps matches TRBD2 (5 bases). CDR1 SGHRS and CDR2 YFSETQ come from the germline V gene. The CDR3 runs 13 residues. The ends were cut back, 3 bases at V and 6 bases at J, with 10 bases in the middle. The DNA for the CDR3 is TGCGCCAGCAGCTCCGCCGAGGGCAATGAGCAGTTCTTC. This codes for CASSSAEGNEQFF.

The chain uses TRBV7-3 and TRBJ2-1; D call uncertain. The CDR3 has 15 residues. The V gene's germline CDR1 is SGHTA and CDR2 FQGTGA. Deletions cut 5 bases from V and 1 base from J, with 12 bases between. The CDR3 region has the DNA TGTGCCAGCAGCCCAACTACCGGATCCTACAATGAGCAGTTCTTC. Protein: CASSPTTGSYNEQFF.

This clone has more than one count but fewer than ten. J is TRBJ2-3 and V is TRBV5-1; 9 nucleotides line up with TRBD2. The CDR3 loop spans 16 amino acids. Germline V gene data show CDR1 as SGHRS and CDR2 as YFSETQ. The junction had 10 bases not matched to a gene; V was cut back by 4 bases and J by 4 bases. The CDR3 DNA is TGCGCCAGCAGCCCTGTAGCGGGAGCGATATCAGATACGCAGTATTTT. Its protein product is CASSPVAGAISDTQYF.

This clone was seen just once. The V call is TRBV5-1, the J call TRBJ2-5; tentative D call: TRBD2 (5 bases). Trimming cost V 4 bases and J 3 bases, with 13 bases left between them. The germline V gene encodes CDR1 SGHRS and CDR2 YFSETQ. The CDR3 totals 14 residues. CDR3 sequence: CASSRASHEETQYF. In DNA form, the CDR3 reads TGCGCCAGCAGCCGTGCTAGCCACGAAGAGACCCAGTACTTC.

The chain recombines TRBV7-3 with TRBJ1-2; 9 bases line up with TRBD1. V was pared by 5 bases and J by 4 bases, with 8 bases of the junction left unmatched. Germline CDR1 and CDR2: SGHTA and FQGTGA. The CDR3 runs to 15 residues. CDR3 in DNA: TGTGCCAGCAGCGACGGCGGGACAGGGAGCTATGGCTACACCTTC. Amino acid sequence: CASSDGGTGSYGYTF.

The rearrangement joins TRBV9 to TRBJ2-1; 10 bases align to TRBD2. The CDR3 is 16 amino acids. From germline, CDR1 is SGDLS and CDR2 YYNGEE. The V and J ends lost 6 bases and 10 bases, in that order; junction bases with no gene match: 16. The CDR3 bases are TGTGCCAGCAACCGGGTGGGGCTAGCGGGAGTAGAGGAGCAGTTCTTC. Its protein product is CASNRVGLAGVEEQFF.

The CDR3: CASCSEGVANTGELFF. CDR3 nucleotides: TGTGCCAGTTGTTCGGAAGGGGTAGCGAACACCGGGGAGCTGTTTTTT. This chain links TRBV2 with TRBJ2-2, with D possibly being TRBD1 (5 bases). Looked up from germline, CDR1 is SNHLY and CDR2 is FYNNEI. V dropped 9 bases and J dropped 0 bases, with 17 bases sitting between them. The CDR3 totals 16 residues.

The V call is TRBV7-3, the J call TRBJ2-1; maybe TRBD1 (6 bases). CDR3 length: 14 residues. V was shortened by 1 base and J by 9 bases, with 13 bases between the two germline ends. Germline loops: CDR1 SGHTA, CDR2 FQGTGA. CDR3: CASSLNYRGTEQFF. CDR3 coding DNA: TGTGCCAGCAGCTTAAACTATAGGGGGACTGAGCAGTTCTTC.

The gene calls are TRBV5-5 and TRBJ1-5; D not certain. The CDR3 loop spans 16 amino acids. V dropped 0 bases and J dropped 1 base, with 11 bases sitting between them. Germline V lookup: CDR1 SGHKS, CDR2 YYEKEE (reference sequence). In DNA form, the CDR3 reads TGTGCCAGCAGCTTGGGGGCTCTCCTAAGCAATCAGCCCCAGCATTTT. This gives the protein CASSLGALLSNQPQHF. The full variable domain, in which reference TRBV5-5 and TRBJ1-5 provide the parts outside the CDR3, is DAGVTQSPTHLIKTRGQQVTLRCSPISGHKSVSWYQQVLGQGPQFIFQYYEKEERGRGNFPDRFSARQFPNYSSELNVNALLLGDSALYLCASSLGALLSNQPQHFGDGTRLSIL.

The chain combines TRBV30 with TRBJ2-1, with a possible D match to TRBD2 (5 bases). CDR1 and CDR2 (germline): GTSNPN, SVGIG (reference sequence). This CDR3 region has 15 residues. Trimming pared 2 bases from V and 0 bases from J, leaving 11 bases between. In DNA, the CDR3 is TGTGCCTGGAGTCTGGGTGGGAGCTCCTACAATGAGCAGTTCTTC. It specifies CAWSLGGSSYNEQFF. The entire variable domain, with the rest obtained from reference TRBV30 and TRBJ2-1, is as follows: SQTIHQWPATLVQPVGSPLSLECTVEGTSNPNLYWYRQAAGRGLQLLFYSVGIGQISSEVPQNLSASRPQDRQFILSSKKLLLSDSGFYLCAWSLGGSSYNEQFFGPGTRLTVL.

The gene calls are TRBV25-1 and TRBJ2-5; 8 bases match TRBD2. The CDR3 consists of 16 residues. The ends lost 6 bases at V and 1 base at J; junction bases unmatched: 10. Germline-derived CDR1 and CDR2 are MGHDK and SYGVNS. CDR3 nucleotides: TGTGCCAGCAGGGGGCGCGCGGGAGGACCCCAAGAGACCCAGTACTTC. It codes for CASRGRAGGPQETQYF. The whole variable domain, remainder taken from reference TRBV25-1 and TRBJ2-5, is EADIYQTPRYLVIGTGKKITLECSQTMGHDKMYWYQQDPGMELHLIHYSYGVNSTEKGDLSSESTVSRIRTEHFPLTLESARPSHTSQYLCASRGRAGGPQETQYFGPGTRLLVL.

This chain uses TRBV4-1 with TRBJ2-3, with D possibly TRBD1 on 6 matching bases. CDR1 and CDR2 (germline): MGHRA, YSYEKL. The CDR3 totals 12 residues. Trimming took 4 bases from V and 6 from J, leaving 8 bases between them. Written as DNA, the CDR3 is TGCGCCAGCAGCCCGACAGGTGATACGCAGTATTTT. This translates into CASSPTGDTQYF.

The chain carries TRBV10-3 and TRBJ1-5, with D possibly being TRBD1 (6 bases). CDR3 length equals 14 residues. The germline V gene encodes CDR1 ENHRY and CDR2 SYGVKD. V was shortened by 4 bases and J by 5 bases, with 12 bases between the two germline ends. The CDR3 DNA is TGTGCCATCAGTGGGGTCAGGGGCGATCAGCCCCAGCATTTT. Residues: CAISGVRGDQPQHF.

This rearrangement joins TRBV18 to TRBJ1-4; a weak D match, TRBD1 (6 bases). This CDR3 has 14 amino acids. Germline CDR1 KGHSH, CDR2 LQKENI. V was trimmed by 4 bases and J by 3 bases, leaving 9 bases between them. CDR3 in DNA: TGTGCCAGCTCACTAAGACAGGCTAATGAAAAACTGTTTTTT. This encodes CASSLRQANEKLFF.

This sequence joins TRBV7-9 and TRBJ2-3; 8 nucleotides match TRBD2. The J segment lost 1 base and the V segment lost 4 bases, leaving 4 bases of the junction unmatched. Germline lookup yields CDR1 SEHNR and CDR2 FQNEAQ (reference sequence). This CDR3 has 15 residues. DNA of the CDR3: TGTGCCAGCAGCTGGTTCGGGAGGGGCACAGATACGCAGTATTTT. Protein sequence: CASSWFGRGTDTQYF.

The chain couples TRBV7-9 to TRBJ1-4; 8 positions agree with TRBD1. Germline V gives CDR1 SEHNR, CDR2 FQNEAQ (reference sequence). Unmatched junction bases numbered 2, after V lost 2 bases and J lost 6 bases. CDR3 length equals 14 residues. Here the CDR3 reads CASSLPGGHEKLFF. In nucleotides, the CDR3 is TGTGCCAGCAGCTTACCAGGGGGCCATGAAAAACTGTTTTTT.

This clone was counted between two and nine times. The CDR3 DNA follows: TGTGCCAGCAGTGGCCAGGGAAGCTCCTACAATGAGCAGTTCTTC. Translating it yields CASSGQGSSYNEQFF. The rearrangement uses TRBV2 and TRBJ2-1, with D possibly matching TRBD1 (5 bases). The V gene's germline CDR1 is SNHLY and CDR2 FYNNEI. Trimming removed 4 bases from V and 0 bases from J, with 10 bases in between. CDR3 length: 15 residues.

The rearrangement uses TRBV19 and TRBJ2-3; a weak D match, TRBD2 (7 bases). The germline V gene has CDR1 LNHDA and CDR2 SQIVND (reference sequence). V was trimmed by 3 bases and J by 1 base, leaving 11 bases between them. This CDR3 contains 15 residues. The CDR3: CASSIGGPGTDTQYF. In nucleotides, the CDR3 is TGTGCCAGTAGTATCGGGGGGCCGGGCACAGATACGCAGTATTTT. Full variable domain (rest looked up from reference TRBV19 and TRBJ2-3): DGGITQSPKYLFRKEGQNVTLSCEQNLNHDAMYWYRQDPGQGLRLIYYSQIVNDFQKGDIAEGYSVSREKKESFPLTVTSAQKNPTAFYLCASSIGGPGTDTQYFGPGTRLTVL.

The rearrangement links TRBV19 to TRBJ2-7; no clear D. Germline V CDR1 and CDR2: LNHDA, SQIVND (reference sequence). V gave up 1 base and J gave up 5 bases, with 15 bases separating them. This CDR3 has 15 amino acids. As DNA, the CDR3 is TGTGCCAGTAGTATAGGGTTATCGAGCCCCCACGAGCAGTACTTC. It specifies CASSIGLSSPHEQYF.

The chain is built from TRBV28 and TRBJ2-1, with D uncertain. The CDR3 contains 12 residues. The V end was cut by 4 bases, the J end by 3 bases, with 4 bases between. The V gene's germline CDR1 is MDHEN and CDR2 SYDVKM. The CDR3 spells CASSSIYNEQFF. The CDR3 DNA sequence: TGTGCCAGCAGTTCCATCTACAATGAGCAGTTCTTC.

The chain is built from TRBV6-5 and TRBJ2-5; D not certain. The V gene's germline CDR1 is MNHEY and CDR2 SVGAGI. Trimming took off 1 base at V and 1 base at J, with 10 bases between the two ends. The CDR3 is made up of 15 amino acids. CDR3 region: CASSYFWLGQETQYF. CDR3 sequence (DNA): TGTGCCAGCAGTTACTTTTGGCTAGGCCAAGAGACCCAGTACTTC.

The chain recombines TRBV7-9 with TRBJ1-2, with D maybe TRBD1 (6 bases). Trimming left V 3 bases short and J 1 base short, with 24 bases between. Germline assignment: CDR1 SEHNR and CDR2 FQNEAQ (reference sequence). There are 19 residues in the CDR3. The CDR3 sequence is CASSFPGGGRGVFNYGYTF. CDR3 in DNA: TGTGCCAGCAGCTTTCCCGGCGGAGGGAGGGGGGTGTTTAACTATGGCTACACCTTC.

In regard to this clone: Relative to the germline gene, one junction end is altered; a read error may explain this. The V gene is TRBV7-3, the J gene TRBJ2-1; 9 nucleotides match TRBD1. The V gene's germline CDR1 is SGHTA and CDR2 FQGTGA. There are 12 residues in the CDR3. In DNA form, the CDR3 reads TGTGCCAGCAGCTCCACAGGGGGCGCGAAGGTCTTC. It is translated as CASSSTGGAKVF.

This clone was found once. J is TRBJ1-4 and V is TRBV7-3, with D uncertain. V gave up 2 bases and J gave up 7 bases, with 8 bases separating them. CDR1 is SGHTA and CDR2 is FQGTGA in the germline V gene. This CDR3 has 13 amino acids. The CDR3 sequence is CASSLDSGEKLFF. CDR3 DNA: TGTGCCAGCAGCTTAGATAGTGGTGAAAAACTGTTTTTT.

The chain joins TRBV28 to TRBJ2-3; D ambiguous. CDR3 size: 11 residues. The V gene's germline CDR1 is MDHEN and CDR2 SYDVKM. V shed 2 bases and J shed 5 bases, with 2 bases lying between them. In nucleotides, the CDR3 is TGTGCCAGCAGTTTACTAGATACGCAGTATTTT. This sequence encodes CASSLLDTQYF.

The genes are TRBV29-1 and TRBJ2-1, with 9 positions matching TRBD2. Germline-derived CDR1 and CDR2 are SQVTM and ANQGSEA. CDR3 length: 13 residues. With 4 bases clipped from V and 10 bases from J, the junction kept 8 bases outside the gene matches. DNA for the CDR3: TGCAGCGTTGTTGCGGGAGGGCCGGGGGAGCAGTTCTTC. This sequence encodes CSVVAGGPGEQFF.

The gene calls are TRBV18 and TRBJ2-5; 7 nucleotides agree with TRBD1. Germline V gene lookup returns CDR1 KGHSH and CDR2 LQKENI. The V gene end was trimmed by 1 base and the J gene end by 1 base; junction bases not matched to a gene: 0. The CDR3 is made up of 14 amino acids. The CDR3 reads CASSPRDSQETQYF. The CDR3 DNA sequence: TGTGCCAGCTCACCACGGGACAGCCAAGAGACCCAGTACTTC.

This rearrangement joins TRBV5-8 to TRBJ2-1, with 8 positions matching TRBD2. Per the germline V gene, CDR1 is SGHTS and CDR2 is YDEGEE. V lost 4 bases and J lost 6; bases outside the gene matches: 18. The CDR3 covers 18 residues. This CDR3 is CASSPSSLSSGTGNEQFF. The CDR3 DNA sequence: TGTGCCAGCAGCCCCTCCAGCCTAAGTAGCGGGACGGGCAATGAGCAGTTCTTC.

V gene TRBV19 combines with J gene TRBJ2-1; TRBD2 matches at 13 bases. CDR1 is LNHDA and CDR2 is SQIVND in the germline V gene (reference sequence). The CDR3 has 15 amino acids. V was pared by 6 bases and J by 6 bases, with 5 bases of the junction left unmatched. The CDR3 coding sequence is TGTGCCAGTAGCCGGACTAGCGGGAGAACCAATGAGCAGTTCTTC. This encodes CASSRTSGRTNEQFF.